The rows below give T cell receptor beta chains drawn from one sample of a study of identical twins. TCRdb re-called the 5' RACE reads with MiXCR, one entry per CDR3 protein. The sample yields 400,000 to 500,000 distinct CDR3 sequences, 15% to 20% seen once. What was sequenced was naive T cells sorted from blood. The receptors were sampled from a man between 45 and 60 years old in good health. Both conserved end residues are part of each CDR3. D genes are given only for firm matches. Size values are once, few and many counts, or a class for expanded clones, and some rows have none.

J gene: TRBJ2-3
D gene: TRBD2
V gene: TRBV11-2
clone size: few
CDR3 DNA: TGTGCCAGCAGCTTAATTCAACTAGCGGGAGGAACCACAGATACGCAGTATTTT
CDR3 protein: CASSLIQLAGGTTDTQYF

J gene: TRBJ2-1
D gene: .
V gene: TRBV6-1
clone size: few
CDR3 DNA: TGTGCCAGCAGGCCGGGGCGGGGTGGGAATGAGCAGTTCTTC
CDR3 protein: CASRPGRGGNEQFF

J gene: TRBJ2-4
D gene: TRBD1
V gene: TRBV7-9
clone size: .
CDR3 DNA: TGTGCCAGCAGCTCCCGGGACAGCTCAAAAAACATTCAGTACTTC
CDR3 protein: CASSSRDSSKNIQYF

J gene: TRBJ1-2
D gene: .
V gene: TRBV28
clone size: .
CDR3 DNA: TGTGCCAGCAGTGAGCCTACGGTCCTATTTGACTATGGCTACACCTTC
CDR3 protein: CASSEPTVLFDYGYTF

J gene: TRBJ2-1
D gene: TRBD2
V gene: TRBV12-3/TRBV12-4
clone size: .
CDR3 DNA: TGTGCCAGCAGTTTAAAGCGGGGGGGCCCTGAGCAGTTCTTC
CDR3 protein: CASSLKRGGPEQFF

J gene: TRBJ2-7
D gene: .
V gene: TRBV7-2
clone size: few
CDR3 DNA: TGTGCCAGCAGCTTCGCGAAAAATTCCTACGAGCAGTACTTC
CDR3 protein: CASSFAKNSYEQYF

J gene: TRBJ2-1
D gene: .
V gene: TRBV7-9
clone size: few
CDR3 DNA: TGTGCCAGCAGCTTCTGGGCGGCGGGGCCCTACAATGAGCAGTTCTTC
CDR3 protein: CASSFWAAGPYNEQFF

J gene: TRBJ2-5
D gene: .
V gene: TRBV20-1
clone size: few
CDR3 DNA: TGCAGTGCTAGAGATCCGACAGGTTTTGAGACCCAGTACTTC
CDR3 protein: CSARDPTGFETQYF

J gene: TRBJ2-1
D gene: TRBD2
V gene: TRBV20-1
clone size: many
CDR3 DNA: TGCAGTGCTAGAGGTCTAGCGGGGGTGTTCTTCTTC
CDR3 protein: CSARGLAGVFFF

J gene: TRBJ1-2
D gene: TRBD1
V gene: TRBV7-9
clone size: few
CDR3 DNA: TGTGCCAGCAGCCACACCACCGGGACAGACTATGGCTACACCTTC
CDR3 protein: CASSHTTGTDYGYTF

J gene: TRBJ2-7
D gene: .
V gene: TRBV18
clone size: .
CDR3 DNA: TGTGCCAGCTCCCGTCAAGACCAACGGGAGCAGTACTTC
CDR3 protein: CASSRQDQREQYF

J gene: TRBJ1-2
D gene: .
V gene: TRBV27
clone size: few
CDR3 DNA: TGTGCCAGCAGTTTATCCTTCGGTCCTGGACAGCCCTCAAATGGCTACACCTTC
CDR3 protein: CASSLSFGPGQPSNGYTF

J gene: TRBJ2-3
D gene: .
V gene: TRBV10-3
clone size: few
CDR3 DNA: TGTGCCATCACCGGCACCAACACGGGGAATACGCAGTATTTT
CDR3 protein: CAITGTNTGNTQYF

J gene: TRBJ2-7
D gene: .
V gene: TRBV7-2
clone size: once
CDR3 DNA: .
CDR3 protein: CASSLVGSGSGEGYF

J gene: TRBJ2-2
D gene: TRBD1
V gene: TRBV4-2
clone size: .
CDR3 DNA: TGTGCCAGCAGCCAAATCCACGCGGGACAGGGTGTCACCGGGGAGCTGTTTTTT
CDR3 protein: CASSQIHAGQGVTGELFF

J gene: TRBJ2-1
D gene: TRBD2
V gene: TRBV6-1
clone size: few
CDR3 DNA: TGTGCCAGCAGTGAAGCCCGGGGGGGGAGCAATGAGCAGTTCTTC
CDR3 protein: CASSEARGGSNEQFF

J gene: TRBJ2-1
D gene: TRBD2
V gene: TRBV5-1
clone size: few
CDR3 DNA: TGCGCCAGCAGTCGAGCTAGCGGGAGAAGCAATGAGCAGTTCTTC
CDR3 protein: CASSRASGRSNEQFF

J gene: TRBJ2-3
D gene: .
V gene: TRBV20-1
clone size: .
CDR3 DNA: TGCAGTGCTAGCCAATCTTCGGGGCCAGATACGCAGTATTTT
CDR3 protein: CSASQSSGPDTQYF

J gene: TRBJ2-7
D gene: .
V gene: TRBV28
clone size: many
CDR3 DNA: TGTGCCAGCAGTTTTTCCCGATTTGTGGCACCAAGCTACTACGAGCAGTACTTC
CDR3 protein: CASSFSRFVAPSYYEQYF

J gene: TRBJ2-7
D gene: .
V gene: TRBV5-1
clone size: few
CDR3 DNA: TGCGCCAGCAGCTTGGCCTCGAAGGGGTACGAGCAGTACTTC
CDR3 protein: CASSLASKGYEQYF

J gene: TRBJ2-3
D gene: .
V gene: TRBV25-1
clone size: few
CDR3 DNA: TGTGCCAGCAGCGATGGGACAGCCTTAGCGGGAAGGAATACGCAGTATTTT
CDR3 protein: CASSDGTALAGRNTQYF

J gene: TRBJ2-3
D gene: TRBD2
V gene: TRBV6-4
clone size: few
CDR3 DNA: TGTGCCAGCAGTCGGCTAGCGGGTTCCACAGATACGCAGTATTTT
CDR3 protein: CASSRLAGSTDTQYF

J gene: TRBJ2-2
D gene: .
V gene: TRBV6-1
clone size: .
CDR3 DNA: TGTGCCAGCAGTACCCGCAGCGGGGAGCTGTTTTTT
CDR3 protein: CASSTRSGELFF

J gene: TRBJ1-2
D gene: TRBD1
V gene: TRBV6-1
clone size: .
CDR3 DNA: TGTGCCAGCAGTCGAACACACGGGACAGTAAAGGGCTACACCTTC
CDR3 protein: CASSRTHGTVKGYTF

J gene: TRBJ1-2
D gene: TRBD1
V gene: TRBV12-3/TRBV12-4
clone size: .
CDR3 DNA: TGTGCCAGCAGTAACAGGGGTACTAACTATGGCTACACCTTC
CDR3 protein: CASSNRGTNYGYTF

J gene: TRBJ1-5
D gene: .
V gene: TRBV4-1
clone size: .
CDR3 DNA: TGCGCCAGCAGCCAAGATCAGACAGTAAATCAGCCCCAGCATTTT
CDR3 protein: CASSQDQTVNQPQHF

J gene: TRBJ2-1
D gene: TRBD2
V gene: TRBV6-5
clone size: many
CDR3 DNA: TGTGCCAGCAGTTACCTAGCGGGGTTTGGCAATGAGCAGTTCTTC
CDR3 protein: CASSYLAGFGNEQFF

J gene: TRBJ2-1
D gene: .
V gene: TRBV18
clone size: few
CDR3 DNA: TGTGCCAGCTCACCCGAACTGTTCGATGAGCAGTTCTTC
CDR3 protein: CASSPELFDEQFF

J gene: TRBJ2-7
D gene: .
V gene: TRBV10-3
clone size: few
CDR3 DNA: TGTGCCATCAGTGAGACATACAGCGGTAACTACGAGCAGTACTTC
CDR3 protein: CAISETYSGNYEQYF

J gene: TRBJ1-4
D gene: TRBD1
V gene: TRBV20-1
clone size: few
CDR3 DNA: TGCAGTGCTAGACCTTCCGGGACAGGGCTCACTAATGAAAAACTGTTTTTT
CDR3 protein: CSARPSGTGLTNEKLFF

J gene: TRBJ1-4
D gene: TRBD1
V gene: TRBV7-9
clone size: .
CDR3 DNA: TGTGCCAGCAGACCCGGGACAGGGAGGGAAAAACTGTTTTTT
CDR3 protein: CASRPGTGREKLFF

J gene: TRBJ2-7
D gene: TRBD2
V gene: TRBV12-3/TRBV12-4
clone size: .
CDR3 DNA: TGTGCCAGCAGTTTTAAAGGGAGGGGCGAGCAGTACTTC
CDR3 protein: CASSFKGRGEQYF

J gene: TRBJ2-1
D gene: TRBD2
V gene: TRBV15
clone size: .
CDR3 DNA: TGTGCCACCAGCACAGACACCGGGACTAATTACAATGAGCAGTTCTTC
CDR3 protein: CATSTDTGTNYNEQFF

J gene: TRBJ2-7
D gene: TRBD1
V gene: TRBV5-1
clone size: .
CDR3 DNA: TGCGCCAGCAGCCTAGCCCCAAGCGGACAGGGTGGTTACGAGCAGTACTTC
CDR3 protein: CASSLAPSGQGGYEQYF

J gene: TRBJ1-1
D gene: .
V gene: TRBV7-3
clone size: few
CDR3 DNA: TGTGCCAGCAGCCCCCTCGGGATCCTAAACACTGAAGCTTTCTTT
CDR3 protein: CASSPLGILNTEAFF

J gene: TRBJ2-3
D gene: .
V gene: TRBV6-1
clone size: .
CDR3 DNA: TGTGCCAGCAGTAGCCAGGGGAGCACAGATACGCAGTATTTT
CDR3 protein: CASSSQGSTDTQYF

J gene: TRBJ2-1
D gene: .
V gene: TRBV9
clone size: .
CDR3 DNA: TGTGCCAGCAGCGTAGGGGTGGGAAGCTCCTACAATGAGCAGTTCTTC
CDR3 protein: CASSVGVGSSYNEQFF

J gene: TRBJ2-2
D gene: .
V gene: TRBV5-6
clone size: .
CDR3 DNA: TGTGCCAGCAGCTTACGTATCACCGGGGAGCTGTTTTTT
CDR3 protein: CASSLRITGELFF

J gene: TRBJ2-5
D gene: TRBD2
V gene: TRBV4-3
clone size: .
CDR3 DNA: TGCGCCAGCAGCCAAGATAAAGGGCGGGAGGGCCCAGGAGAGACCCAGTACTTC
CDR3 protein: CASSQDKGREGPGETQYF

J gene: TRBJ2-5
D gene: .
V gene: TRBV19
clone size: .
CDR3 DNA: TGTGCCAGTACCGCGACAGGGAGGGAGACCCAGTACTTC
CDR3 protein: CASTATGRETQYF

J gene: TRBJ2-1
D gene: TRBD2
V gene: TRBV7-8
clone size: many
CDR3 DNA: TGTGCCAGCAGTTGGACTAGCGGGAGTTTATCCTACAATGAGCAGTTCTTC
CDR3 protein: CASSWTSGSLSYNEQFF

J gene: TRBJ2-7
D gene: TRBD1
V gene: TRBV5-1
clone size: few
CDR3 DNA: TGCGCCAGCAGCTTGGGGGACAGGTTCGACGAGCAGTACTTC
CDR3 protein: CASSLGDRFDEQYF

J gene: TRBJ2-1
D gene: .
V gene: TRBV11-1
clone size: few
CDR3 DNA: TGTGCCAGCAGCCGCCTAGTTGTTCACAATGAGCAGTTCTTC
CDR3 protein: CASSRLVVHNEQFF

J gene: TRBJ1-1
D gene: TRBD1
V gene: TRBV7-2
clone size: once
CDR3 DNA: TGTGCCAGCAGCCGGACAGGGTCCACTGAAGCTTTCTTT
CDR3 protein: CASSRTGSTEAFF

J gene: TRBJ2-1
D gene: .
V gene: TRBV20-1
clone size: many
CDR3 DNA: TGCAGTGCTAACCGGGCCAATGAGCAGTTCTTC
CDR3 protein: CSANRANEQFF

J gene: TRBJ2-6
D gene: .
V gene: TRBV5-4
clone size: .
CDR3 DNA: TGTGCCAGCAGTGGGGCCGGGGCTGGGGCCAACGTCCTGACTTTC
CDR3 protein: CASSGAGAGANVLTF

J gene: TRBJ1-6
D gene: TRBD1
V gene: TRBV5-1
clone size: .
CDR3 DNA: TGCGCCAGCAAACCGGGACAGCCATTTAATTCACCCCTCCACTTT
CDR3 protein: CASKPGQPFNSPLHF

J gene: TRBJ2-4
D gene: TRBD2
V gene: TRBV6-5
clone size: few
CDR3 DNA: TGTGCCAGCAGTAACGGGGGAGGGGCCAAAAACATTCAGTACTTC
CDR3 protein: CASSNGGGAKNIQYF

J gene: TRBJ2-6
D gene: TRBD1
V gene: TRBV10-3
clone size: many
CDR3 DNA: TGTGCCATCAGAGGCGGACAGGGGGCATCGTCCGGGGCCAACGTCCTGACTTTC
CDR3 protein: CAIRGGQGASSGANVLTF

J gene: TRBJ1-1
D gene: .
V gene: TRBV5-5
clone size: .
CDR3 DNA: TGTGCCAGCAGCTTACTTCAGGGGCTGAACACTGAAGCTTTCTTT
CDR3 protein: CASSLLQGLNTEAFF

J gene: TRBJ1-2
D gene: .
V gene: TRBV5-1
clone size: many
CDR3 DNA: TGCGCCAGCAGCTTCGAAGGCACCCGGCTAGGGTCTGGCTACACCTTC
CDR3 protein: CASSFEGTRLGSGYTF

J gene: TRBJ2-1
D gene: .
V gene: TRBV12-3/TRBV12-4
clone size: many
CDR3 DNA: TGTGCCAGCTCCGGCCTGGCTATATCTTACAATGAGCAGTTCTTC
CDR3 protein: CASSGLAISYNEQFF

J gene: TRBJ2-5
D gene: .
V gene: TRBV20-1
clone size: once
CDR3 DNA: TGCAGTGCCGGGCCAGGCGAGTACCAAGAGACCCAGTACTTC
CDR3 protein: CSAGPGEYQETQYF

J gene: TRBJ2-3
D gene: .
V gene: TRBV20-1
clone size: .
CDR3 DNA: TGCAGTGCTGGCGACGATACGCAGTATTTT
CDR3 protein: CSAGDDTQYF

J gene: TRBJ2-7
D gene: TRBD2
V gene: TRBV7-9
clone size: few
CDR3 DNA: TGTGCCAGCAGCTCCCAAGGCCAGGCTAGCGGGAGGGCCGAGCAGTACTTC
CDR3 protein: CASSSQGQASGRAEQYF

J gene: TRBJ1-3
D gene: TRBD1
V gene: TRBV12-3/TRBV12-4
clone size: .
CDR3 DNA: TGTGCCAGCAGTTTAGGGGACAGGTCCCTCTCTGGAAACACCATATATTTT
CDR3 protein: CASSLGDRSLSGNTIYF

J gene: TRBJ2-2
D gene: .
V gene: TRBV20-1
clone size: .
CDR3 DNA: TGCAGTGCTAGAGATATGGCAGGGCTAGGGGAGCTGTTTTTT
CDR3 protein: CSARDMAGLGELFF